The 15 T cell receptor beta chains reported below all come from one sample, sequenced in a study of blood T cell repertoires in COVID-19. Only in-frame clones appear in the TCRdb table, and some are missing; sequencing was by immunoSEQ multiplex PCR. The table lists some 130,000 clones, approximately 82% of them singletons. Source material: peripheral blood. Receptor source: a man aged 35 to 55 with active or convalescent COVID-19.

The V gene is TRBV18, the J gene TRBJ1-2; 7 bases agree with TRBD1. Germline V gene data show CDR1 as KGHSH and CDR2 as LQKENI. The length of the CDR3 is 16 residues. Germline trimming cut 3 bases from V and 8 bases from J; bases unmatched to any gene: 15. CDR3 nucleotide sequence: TGTGCCAGCTCACCGCAGGAAAGTCGACAGGGCGCAGGCTACACCTTC. As protein: CASSPQESRQGAGYTF.

The chain joins TRBV9 to TRBJ2-1, with 9 nucleotides matching TRBD2. The germline V gene encodes CDR1 SGDLS and CDR2 YYNGEE. The CDR3 has 16 residues. V lost 4 bases to trimming and J lost 7 bases; unmatched junction nucleotides: 12. The CDR3 protein is CASSPGPSGGFNEQFF. CDR3 DNA: TGTGCCAGCAGCCCGGGTCCCAGCGGGGGGTTTAATGAGCAGTTCTTC.

V and J are TRBV5-4 and TRBJ2-1, with 7 bases that match TRBD2. V gave up 4 bases and J gave up 5 bases; unmatched junction bases: 12. Germline V CDR1 and CDR2: SGHNT, YYREEE (reference sequence). CDR3 length: 16 amino acids. The CDR3 protein is CASSELGLADNNEQFF. The CDR3 DNA follows: TGTGCCAGCAGCGAATTGGGGCTAGCGGACAACAATGAGCAGTTCTTC. Supplemented by reference TRBV5-4 and TRBJ2-1, the full variable domain reads ETGVTQSPTHLIKTRGQQVTLRCSSQSGHNTVSWYQQALGQGPQFIFQYYREEENGRGNFPPRFSGLQFPNYSSELNVNALELDDSALYLCASSELGLADNNEQFFGPGTRLTVL.

This clone was found a few times. The chain joins TRBV15 to TRBJ2-5; 8 nucleotides match TRBD2. With V trimmed by 5 bases and J by 4 bases, 6 bases remained unmatched. CDR3 size: 14 residues. Germline V gives CDR1 LNHNV, CDR2 YYDKDF (reference sequence). Here the CDR3 DNA reads TGTGCCACCAGCGGACGGGGGGGCTCAGAGACCCAGTACTTC. Its translation: CATSGRGGSETQYF.

This clone was seen a few times. J is TRBJ1-5 and V is TRBV2; no clear D gene. V gave up 4 bases and J gave up 1 base, with 11 bases separating them. This CDR3 contains 15 residues. The V gene's germline CDR1 is SNHLY and CDR2 FYNNEI. The CDR3 DNA sequence: TGTGCCAGCAGTGCCGGGAAGGCCAGCAATCAGCCCCAGCATTTT. Its translation: CASSAGKASNQPQHF.

This clone was observed once. This chain joins TRBV9 and TRBJ2-3; TRBD1 matches at 9 bases. Germline-derived CDR1 and CDR2 are SGDLS and YYNGEE. The V gene end was trimmed by 5 bases and the J gene end by 3 bases; junction bases not matched to a gene: 7. The CDR3 has 15 amino acids. The CDR3 region has the DNA TGTGCCAGCAGTCGGACAGGGGTTATTACAGATACGCAGTATTTT. It is translated as CASSRTGVITDTQYF. The full variable domain, rest sourced from reference TRBV9 and TRBJ2-3, is DSGVTQTPKHLITATGQRVTLRCSPRSGDLSVYWYQQSLDQGLQFLIQYYNGEERAKGNILERFSAQQFPDLHSELNLSSLELGDSALYFCASSRTGVITDTQYFGPGTRLTVL.

The chain recombines TRBV29-1 with TRBJ2-5, with D perhaps TRBD2 (6 bases). The germline V gene has CDR1 SQVTM and CDR2 ANQGSEA. Trimming cost V 7 bases and J 2 bases, with 14 bases left between them. The CDR3 consists of 13 residues. In DNA, the CDR3 is TGCAGCGGCGCGGGACTTCCGCAAGAGACCCAGTACTTC. Encoded protein: CSGAGLPQETQYF. Filled out from reference TRBV29-1 and TRBJ2-5, the complete variable domain reads SAVISQKPSRDICQRGTSLTIQCQVDSQVTMMFWYRQQPGQSLTLIATANQGSEATYESGFVIDKFPISRPNLTFSTLTVSNMSPEDSSIYLCSGAGLPQETQYFGPGTRLLVL.

Turning to this clone: Its ends do not fully match the called genes, so a read error is possible. J is TRBJ1-4 and V is TRBV7-7, with unresolved D. This CDR3 contains 13 residues. Germline CDR1 is SSHAT and CDR2 is FNYEAQ (reference sequence). This CDR3 is CASSLMDGRKLFF. CDR3 DNA: TGTGCTAGCAGCCTGATGGACGGGAGAAAACTGTTTTTT.

V is TRBV5-5 and J is TRBJ2-1; 7 bases fit TRBD1. Germline CDR1 is SGHKS and CDR2 is YYEKEE (reference sequence). The CDR3 has 16 residues. V trimming: 4 bases; J trimming: 6 bases; junction bases outside the gene matches: 13. CDR3 amino acids: CASSAEPGQLFNEQFF. The CDR3 nucleotides read TGTGCCAGCAGCGCGGAACCGGGACAGCTCTTCAATGAGCAGTTCTTC.

This clone came up a few times. The chain recombines TRBV6-1 with TRBJ1-1; D is uncertain. The CDR3 has 17 amino acids. Between the trimmed V and J ends, which lost 4 bases and 2 bases, there was a span of 20 bases. Germline values: CDR1 MNHNS, CDR2 SASEGT. CDR3: CASSVWNSDTHNTEAFF. CDR3 DNA: TGTGCCAGCAGTGTCTGGAATTCTGACACCCATAACACTGAAGCTTTCTTT.

The chain couples TRBV10-3 to TRBJ2-5; TRBD1 agrees at 8 bases. CDR3 size: 17 residues. From germline, CDR1 is ENHRY and CDR2 SYGVKD. V was pared by 3 bases and J by 5 bases, with 14 bases of the junction left unmatched. CDR3: CAISEHRGTEARETQYF. Here the CDR3 DNA reads TGTGCCATCAGTGAACACAGGGGGACAGAAGCCCGGGAGACCCAGTACTTC.

Only one count was recorded for this clone. The V call is TRBV7-9, the J call TRBJ1-1, with 10 bases matching TRBD1. The CDR3 extends over 15 amino acids. J lost 4 bases, V lost 5 bases, and 7 bases had no gene match. Germline-derived CDR1 and CDR2 are SEHNR and FQNEAQ (reference sequence). The CDR3 is CASSPLRDRGTEAFF. CDR3 DNA sequence: TGTGCCAGCAGCCCCCTCCGGGACAGGGGCACTGAAGCTTTCTTT.

The gene calls are TRBV4-1 and TRBJ2-5; 7 bases line up with TRBD1. After removal of 4 bases from V and 5 bases from J, the junction contained 4 bases not matched to a gene. This CDR3 is 13 amino acids long. The germline V gene has CDR1 MGHRA and CDR2 YSYEKL. The CDR3 spells CASSRQGGETQYF. The CDR3 coding sequence is TGCGCCAGCAGCCGACAGGGCGGGGAGACCCAGTACTTC.

This clone showed up just once. V and J are TRBV7-2 and TRBJ2-3, with TRBD1 identical over 9 bases. The germline CDR1 and CDR2 sequences are SGHTA and FQGNSA. J lost 0 bases, V lost 4 bases, and 2 bases had no gene match. The CDR3 is 15 residues long. CDR3 sequence reads: CASSSGQGSTDTQYF. Here the CDR3 DNA reads TGTGCCAGCAGCTCGGGACAGGGTAGCACAGATACGCAGTATTTT.

This rearrangement joins TRBV5-3 to TRBJ1-2; tentatively, D is TRBD1 (6 bases). TRBV5-3 belongs to the ORF category, with a function that is uncertain. The CDR3 sequence is 15 residues long. Trimming pared 4 bases from V and 5 bases from J, leaving 18 bases between. CDR3 in amino acids: CARSQLTGEEYGYTF. Written as DNA, the CDR3 is TGTGCCAGAAGCCAGCTGACAGGAGAAGAATATGGCTACACCTTC.